This TCR beta chain was identified in a study of blood T cells in healthy people across ages. Trimming left V 1 base short and J 4 bases short, with 8 bases between. The germline CDR1 and CDR2 sequences are SGHTA and FQGNSA. CDR3 length: 14 amino acids. This clonotype was seen only a few times. A second PCR of roughly 6 to 12 cycles used a sample-barcoded 5' primer and a J-beta primer mix. TCRdb used MiXCR to reprocess the 5' RACE reads, holding one entry per CDR3 protein. Of hundreds of thousands of distinct CDR3 sequences detected, under 45% appear once; the ten largest clones hold 15% to 25%. This sequence was found in a man aged 60-69 years in good health. Sequenced material: blood. This chain links TRBV7-2 with TRBJ2-1; TRBD2 is a possible D gene (7 bases). In DNA, the CDR3 is TGTGCCAGCAGCTTAGAGGGGGGGTACAATGAGCAGTTCTTC. Its translation is CASSLEGGYNEQFF.